The TCR beta chain described here comes from a study of blood T cells in healthy people across ages. General study points: In long-lived donors, naive CD4+ cell counts and diversity exceeded those of aged donors.

A note on this clonotype: The target antigen is unknown.

Healthy Russian Caucasian donors spanned ages about 6 to 90 years. Total RNA, at least 6 micrograms per sample, was extracted from PBMCs. This CDR3 has 18 residues. Germline CDR1 reads MGHDK; CDR2 reads SYGVNS. Trimming took 2 bases from V and 0 from J; bases not matched to a gene: 9. A sample-barcoded 5' primer and a J-beta primer mix were used in a second PCR of roughly 7 to 11 cycles. All samples gave at least 2.5 million CDR3-containing paired-end reads. TCRdb itself ran the 5' RACE reads through MiXCR, one entry per CDR3 protein. The sample shows 800,000 or so distinct CDR3 sequences, approximately 59% of them seen only once.

The chain recombines TRBV25-1 with TRBJ2-3; 9 bases fit TRBD2. The receptor was isolated from a man aged 30 to 39 in good health. The sample consisted of blood. Here the CDR3 DNA reads TGTGCCAGCAGTGAAAAGCGGGGGGACCACTCTAGCACAGATACGCAGTATTTT. Protein: CASSEKRGDHSSTDTQYF.